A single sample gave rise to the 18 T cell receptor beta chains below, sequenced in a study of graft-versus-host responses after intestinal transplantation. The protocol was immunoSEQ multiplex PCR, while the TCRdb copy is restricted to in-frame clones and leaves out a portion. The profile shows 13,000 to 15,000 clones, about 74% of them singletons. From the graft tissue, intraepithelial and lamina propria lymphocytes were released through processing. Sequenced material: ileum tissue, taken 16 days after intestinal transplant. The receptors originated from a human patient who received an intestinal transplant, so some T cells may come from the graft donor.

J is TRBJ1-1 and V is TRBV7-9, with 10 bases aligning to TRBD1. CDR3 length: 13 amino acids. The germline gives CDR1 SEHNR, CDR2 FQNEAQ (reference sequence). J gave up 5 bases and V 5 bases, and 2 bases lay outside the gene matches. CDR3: CASSPGQGTEAFF. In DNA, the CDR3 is TGTGCCAGCAGCCCGGGACAGGGGACTGAAGCTTTCTTT.

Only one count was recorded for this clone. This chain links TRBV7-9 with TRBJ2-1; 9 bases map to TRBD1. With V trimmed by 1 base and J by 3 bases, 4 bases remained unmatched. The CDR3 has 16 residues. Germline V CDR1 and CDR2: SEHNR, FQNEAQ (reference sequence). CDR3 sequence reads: CASSLELGQGYNEQFF. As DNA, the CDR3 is TGTGCCAGCAGCTTAGAGCTGGGACAGGGCTACAATGAGCAGTTCTTC.

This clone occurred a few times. The CDR3, as DNA: TGCGCCAGCAGCCAAGATCGGGAGCCGGGACTAGCGGGATTTGTATACTACGAGCAGTACTTC. Encoded protein: CASSQDREPGLAGFVYYEQYF. The chain uses TRBV4-1 and TRBJ2-7; 13 positions agree with TRBD2. Germline CDR1 reads MGHRA; CDR2 reads YSYEKL. J lost 3 bases, V lost 0 bases, and 17 bases had no gene match. The CDR3 contains 21 residues.

The CDR3, as DNA: TGTGCCAGCAGCCAAGAAACTAGGATTGGCACAGATACGCAGTATTTT. It translates to CASSQETRIGTDTQYF. The chain employs TRBV4-2 and TRBJ2-3, with D possibly being TRBD2 (5 bases). The CDR3 extends over 16 amino acids. Trimming cost V 0 bases and J 1 base, with 11 bases left between them. Per the germline V gene, CDR1 is LGHNA and CDR2 is YNFKEQ.

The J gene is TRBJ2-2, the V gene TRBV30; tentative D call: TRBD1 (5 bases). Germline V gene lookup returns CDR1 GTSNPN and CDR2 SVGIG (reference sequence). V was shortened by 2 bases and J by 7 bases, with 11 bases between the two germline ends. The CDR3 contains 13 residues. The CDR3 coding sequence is TGTGCCTGGAGTTCTGGGGCAGGCGGGGAGCTGTTTTTT. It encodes CAWSSGAGGELFF.

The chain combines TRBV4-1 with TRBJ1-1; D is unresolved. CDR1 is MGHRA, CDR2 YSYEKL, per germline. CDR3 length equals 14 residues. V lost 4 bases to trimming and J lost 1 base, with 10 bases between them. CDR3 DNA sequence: TGCGCCAGCAGCCTGGAGGGCCAGAACACTGAAGCTTTCTTT. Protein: CASSLEGQNTEAFF.

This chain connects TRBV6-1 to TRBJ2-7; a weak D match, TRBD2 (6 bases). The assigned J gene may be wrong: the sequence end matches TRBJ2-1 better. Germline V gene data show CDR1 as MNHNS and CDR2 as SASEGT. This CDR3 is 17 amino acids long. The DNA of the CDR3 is TGTGCCAGCAGTGAAGTTCCCCTAGCGAACTCCTACAATGAGCAGTTCTTC. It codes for CASSEVPLANSYNEQFF.

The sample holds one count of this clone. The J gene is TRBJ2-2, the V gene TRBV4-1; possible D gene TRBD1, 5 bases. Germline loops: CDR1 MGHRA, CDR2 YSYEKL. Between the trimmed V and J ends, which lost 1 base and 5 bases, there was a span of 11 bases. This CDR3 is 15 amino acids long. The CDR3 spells CASSQGAGRTGELFF. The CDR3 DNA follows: TGCGCCAGCAGCCAAGGGGCAGGGCGGACCGGGGAGCTGTTTTTT.

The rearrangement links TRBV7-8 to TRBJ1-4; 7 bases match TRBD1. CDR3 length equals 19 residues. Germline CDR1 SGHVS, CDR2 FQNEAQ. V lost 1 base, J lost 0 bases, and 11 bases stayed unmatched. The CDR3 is CASSLEQGRLFATNEKLFF. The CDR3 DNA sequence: TGTGCCAGCAGCTTAGAACAGGGGAGGCTCTTTGCAACTAATGAAAAACTGTTTTTT. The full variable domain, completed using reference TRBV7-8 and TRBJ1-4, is GAGVSQSPRYKVAKRGQDVALRCDPISGHVSLFWYQQALGQGPEFLTYFQNEAQLDKSGLPSDRFFAERPEGSVSTLKIQRTQQEDSAVYLCASSLEQGRLFATNEKLFFGSGTQLSVL.

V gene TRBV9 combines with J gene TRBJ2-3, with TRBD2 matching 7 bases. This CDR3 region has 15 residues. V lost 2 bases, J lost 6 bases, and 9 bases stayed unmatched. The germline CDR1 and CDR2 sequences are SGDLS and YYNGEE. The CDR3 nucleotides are TGTGCCAGCAGCGTCGGGGGGTGGACCGGGGATACGCAGTATTTT. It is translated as CASSVGGWTGDTQYF. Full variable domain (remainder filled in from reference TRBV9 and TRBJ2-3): DSGVTQTPKHLITATGQRVTLRCSPRSGDLSVYWYQQSLDQGLQFLIQYYNGEERAKGNILERFSAQQFPDLHSELNLSSLELGDSALYFCASSVGGWTGDTQYFGPGTRLTVL.

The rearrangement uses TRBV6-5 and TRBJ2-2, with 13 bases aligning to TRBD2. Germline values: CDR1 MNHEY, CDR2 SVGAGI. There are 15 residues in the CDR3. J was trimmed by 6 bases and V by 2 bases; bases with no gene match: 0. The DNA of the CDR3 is TGTGCCAGCAGTTACACTAGCGGGGGGGCCGGGGAGCTGTTTTTT. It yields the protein CASSYTSGGAGELFF.

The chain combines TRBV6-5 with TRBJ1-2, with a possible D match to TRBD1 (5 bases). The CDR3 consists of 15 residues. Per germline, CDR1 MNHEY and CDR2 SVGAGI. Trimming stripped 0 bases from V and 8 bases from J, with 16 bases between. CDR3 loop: CASSYSWQGGDGYTF. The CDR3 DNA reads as TGTGCCAGCAGTTACTCGTGGCAGGGAGGGGACGGCTACACCTTC.

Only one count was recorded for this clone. The CDR3 protein is CASSSVREAFF. Here the CDR3 DNA reads TGTGCCAGCAGTTCTGTTCGGGAAGCTTTCTTT. The chain combines TRBV27 with TRBJ1-1, with unresolved D. The V end was cut by 4 bases, the J end by 8 bases, with 8 bases between. This CDR3 spans 11 amino acids. CDR1 and CDR2 from the germline V gene are MNHEY and SMNVEV (reference sequence).

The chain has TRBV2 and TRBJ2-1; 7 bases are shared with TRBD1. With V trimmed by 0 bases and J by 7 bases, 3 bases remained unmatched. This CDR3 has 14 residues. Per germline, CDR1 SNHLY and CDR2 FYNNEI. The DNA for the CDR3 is TGTGCCAGCAGTGAAGCCGACAGGGTAAATGAGCAGTTCTTC. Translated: CASSEADRVNEQFF.

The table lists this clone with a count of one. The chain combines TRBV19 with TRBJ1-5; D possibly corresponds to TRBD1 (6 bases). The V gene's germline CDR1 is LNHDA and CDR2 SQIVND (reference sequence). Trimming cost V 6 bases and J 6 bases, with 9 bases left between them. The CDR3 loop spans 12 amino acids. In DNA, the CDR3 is TGTGCCAGTAGGCTACAGGGTCAGCCCCAGCATTTT. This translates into CASRLQGQPQHF.

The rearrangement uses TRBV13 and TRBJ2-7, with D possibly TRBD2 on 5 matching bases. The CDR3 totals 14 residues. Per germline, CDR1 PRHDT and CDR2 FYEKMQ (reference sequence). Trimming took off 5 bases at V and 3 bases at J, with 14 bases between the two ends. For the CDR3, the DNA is TGTGCCAGCAGCCGTGTAGCGAGGGACTACGAGCAGTACTTC. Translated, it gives CASSRVARDYEQYF.

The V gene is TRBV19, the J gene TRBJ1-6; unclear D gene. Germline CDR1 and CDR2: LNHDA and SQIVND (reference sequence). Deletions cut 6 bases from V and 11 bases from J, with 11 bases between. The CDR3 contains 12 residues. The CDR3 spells CASSPHSAPLHF. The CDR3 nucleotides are TGTGCCAGTAGCCCCCATAGCGCACCCCTCCACTTT.

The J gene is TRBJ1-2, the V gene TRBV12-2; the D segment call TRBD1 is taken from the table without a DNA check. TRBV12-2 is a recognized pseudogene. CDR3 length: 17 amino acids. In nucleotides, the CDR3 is TGTGCAAGTCGCGCACCCCCGGGACAGACAGCTAACTATGGCTACACCTTC. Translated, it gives CASRAPPGQTANYGYTF.